The present TCR beta chain was sequenced within a study of STAT3 mutations in large granular lymphocyte leukemia. Study overall: Canonical activating STAT3 mutations were detected in roughly half of the longitudinally sequenced T-LGLL patients. More than half of T-LGLL patients received immunosuppressive therapy.

A word on this clone: The target antigen is unknown.

CDR3 size: 17 residues. J was trimmed by 7 bases and V by 0 bases; bases with no gene match: 14. CDR1 and CDR2 from the germline V gene are GTSNPN and SVGIG (reference sequence). Study results and limitations: Some patients had dominant TCR clones larger than their STAT3 mutant burden. TCR clonotype switching after therapy occurred in about 35% of the 18 patients. Every T-LGLL patient had at least one immunodominant TCRbeta clonotype.

The assay was immunoSEQ multiplex PCR, and TCRdb's table has in-frame clones only and misses some. The sample lists about 19,000 clones; over 80% were seen once. J is TRBJ1-5 and V is TRBV30; 8 bases agree with TRBD1. This sequence was found in a man aged 55 to 69 with T-cell large granular lymphocyte leukemia. Some clones in this sample may be carry-over from other donors' samples. Sample: peripheral blood mononuclear cells. The CDR3 spells CAWSVQWAGGRWQPQHF. For the CDR3, the DNA is TGTGCCTGGAGTGTACAATGGGCAGGGGGCCGGTGGCAGCCCCAGCATTTT.